One and the same sample provided the 9 T cell receptor beta chains below, sequenced in a study of OX40 agonist ivuxolimab in advanced cancers. Method: immunoSEQ multiplex PCR; TCRdb's copy keeps in-frame clones and lacks some. The table shows approximately 80,000 clones, with about nine tenths occurring only once. The material sequenced was CD4+ or CD8+ T cells sorted from blood, taken in a trial of the OX40 agonist ivuxolimab. These receptor sequences come from an adult with an advanced solid tumor such as melanoma, head and neck, liver or kidney cancer.

The V gene is TRBV6-5, the J gene TRBJ2-1; 7 nucleotides line up with TRBD1. This CDR3 contains 15 residues. V gave up 1 base and J gave up 3 bases; unmatched junction bases: 3. From germline, CDR1 is MNHEY and CDR2 SVGAGI. The CDR3 sequence is CASSYWAGGYNEQFF. The CDR3 DNA sequence: TGTGCCAGCAGTTACTGGGCAGGGGGCTACAATGAGCAGTTCTTC.

This chain connects TRBV4-2 to TRBJ1-1, with D unresolved. Trimming removed 3 bases at V and 0 bases at J, with 8 bases between. The CDR3 sequence is 14 residues long. Germline CDR1 LGHNA, CDR2 YNFKEQ. CDR3 loop: CASSQAGMNTEAFF. CDR3 nucleotides: TGTGCCAGCAGCCAGGCGGGCATGAACACTGAAGCTTTCTTT.

The CDR3 region is CASSHGLVTEAFF. CDR3 sequence (DNA): TGTGCCAGCAGCCACGGGTTGGTGACTGAAGCTTTCTTT. The gene calls are TRBV11-2 and TRBJ1-1; D uncertain. The V end lost 5 bases, the J end lost 5 bases, and 12 bases lay between the germline ends. CDR3 length: 13 residues. The germline V gene encodes CDR1 SGHAT and CDR2 FQNNGV.

This chain links TRBV7-9 with TRBJ1-6; D gene unclear. The CDR3 is 13 residues long. Trimming shortened V by 4 bases and J by 14 bases, and 15 bases separated the two germline ends. From germline, CDR1 is SEHNR and CDR2 FQNEAQ (reference sequence). The CDR3 sequence: CASSYRLGATLHF. The CDR3, as DNA: TGTGCCAGCAGCTACCGTCTAGGTGCTACCCTCCACTTT.

This chain uses TRBV11-3 with TRBJ2-1; maybe TRBD1 (6 bases). Germline V gene data show CDR1 as SGHNT and CDR2 as YENEEA. The CDR3 has 15 residues. V dropped 4 bases and J dropped 5 bases, with 15 bases sitting between them. The CDR3 coding sequence is TGTGCCAGCAGCTCCTCCGGGACAACCCACAATGAGCAGTTCTTC. This encodes CASSSSGTTHNEQFF. Full variable domain (missing parts from reference TRBV11-3 and TRBJ2-1): EAGVVQSPRYKIIEKKQPVAFWCNPISGHNTLYWYLQNLGQGPELLIRYENEEAVDDSQLPKDRFSAERLKGVDSTLKIQPAELGDSAVYLCASSSSGTTHNEQFFGPGTRLTVL.

As regards this clone: The sample has other DNA sequences that encode this CDR3 too. The chain links TRBV5-1 to TRBJ2-2; 7 nucleotides line up with TRBD1. Germline-derived CDR1 and CDR2 are SGHRS and YFSETQ. Unmatched junction bases numbered 0, after V lost 0 bases and J lost 1 base. This CDR3 has 15 residues. CDR3 sequence: CASSLGTGNTGELFF. For the CDR3, the DNA is TGCGCCAGCAGCTTGGGGACAGGGAACACCGGGGAGCTGTTTTTT.

The V and J genes are TRBV7-9 and TRBJ2-7; no reliable D call. V lost 3 bases and J lost 2, with 8 bases in between. The germline V gene has CDR1 SEHNR and CDR2 FQNEAQ (reference sequence). This CDR3 contains 13 residues. The CDR3 nucleotides are TGTGCCAGCAGCTTCACCCAAGCCTACGAGCAGTACTTC. Protein: CASSFTQAYEQYF.

V gene TRBV4-3 combines with J gene TRBJ1-2; D is unclear. The germline gives CDR1 LGHNA, CDR2 YSLEER. The CDR3 has 15 residues. Trimming took 0 bases from V and 7 from J, leaving 15 bases between them. The CDR3 loop is CASSQEHYSYGGYTF. The CDR3 DNA reads TGCGCCAGCAGCCAAGAACATTACAGTTATGGTGGCTACACCTTC.

This sequence joins TRBV7-9 and TRBJ2-3; possibly TRBD2 for D (6 bases). CDR1 is SEHNR, CDR2 FQNEAQ, per germline (reference sequence). The ends were cut back, 4 bases at V and 1 base at J, with 6 bases in the middle. The CDR3 extends over 13 amino acids. CDR3 sequence reads: CASSWEGTDTQYF. The DNA for the CDR3 is TGTGCCAGCAGCTGGGAGGGCACAGATACGCAGTATTTT.